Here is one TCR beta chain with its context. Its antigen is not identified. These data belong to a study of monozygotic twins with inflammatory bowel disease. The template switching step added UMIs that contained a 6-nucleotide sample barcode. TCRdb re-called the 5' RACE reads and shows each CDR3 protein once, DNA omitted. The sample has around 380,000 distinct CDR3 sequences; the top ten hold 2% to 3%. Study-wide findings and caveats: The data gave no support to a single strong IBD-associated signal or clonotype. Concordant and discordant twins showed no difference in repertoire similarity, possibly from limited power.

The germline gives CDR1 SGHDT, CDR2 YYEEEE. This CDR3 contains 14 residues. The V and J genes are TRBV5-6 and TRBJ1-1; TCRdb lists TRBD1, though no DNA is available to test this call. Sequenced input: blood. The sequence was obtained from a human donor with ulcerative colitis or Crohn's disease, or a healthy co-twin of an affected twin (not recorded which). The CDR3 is CASSWGGGDTEAFF.